Listed below are T cell receptor beta chains from one sample, sequenced in a study of T-cell memory formation after mild COVID-19. TCRdb recomputed calls from the 5' RACE reads with MiXCR, one row per CDR3 protein. The sample carries some 350,000 distinct CDR3 sequences, 10% to 15% recorded once. What was sequenced was PBMCs or a T cell subset sorted from them (not recorded which). The receptor source for this set is a man between 18 and 29 years old who had mild COVID-19 (a few samples of this study predate the infection). Cell type and time point are not known. The CDR3 runs from the conserved cysteine through the conserved F or W. Each record gives: V gene, J gene, CDR3 protein.

v_call: TRBV3-1
j_call: TRBJ2-1
cdr3_aa: CASSQLSYNEQFF

v_call: TRBV27
j_call: TRBJ2-7
cdr3_aa: CASSLRRSSYEQYF

v_call: TRBV12-3/TRBV12-4
j_call: TRBJ2-7
cdr3_aa: CASSRTGGLIEQYF

v_call: TRBV7-8
j_call: TRBJ2-5
cdr3_aa: CASSLLGLARQETQYF

v_call: TRBV4-1
j_call: TRBJ2-1
cdr3_aa: CASSQLPYNEQFF

v_call: TRBV4-1
j_call: TRBJ1-5
cdr3_aa: CASSQGAGNQPQHF

v_call: TRBV6-2/TRBV6-3
j_call: TRBJ2-6
cdr3_aa: CASSSSLRREKVLTF

v_call: TRBV6-5
j_call: TRBJ1-1
cdr3_aa: CASSSGRPNTEAFF

v_call: TRBV7-8
j_call: TRBJ1-5
cdr3_aa: CASSPRPRVDSNQPQHF

v_call: TRBV18
j_call: TRBJ2-1
cdr3_aa: CASSPREYNEQFF

v_call: TRBV2
j_call: TRBJ2-5
cdr3_aa: CASREEETQYF

v_call: TRBV7-2
j_call: TRBJ2-7
cdr3_aa: CASSLAGSGVSEQYF

v_call: TRBV27
j_call: TRBJ2-3
cdr3_aa: CASSQDSPHSTDTQYF

v_call: TRBV7-2
j_call: TRBJ2-1
cdr3_aa: CASSPPGTISWSQFF

v_call: TRBV20-1
j_call: TRBJ2-7
cdr3_aa: CSARPRGGLVNEQYF

v_call: TRBV11-2
j_call: TRBJ1-1
cdr3_aa: CASSLLFAGGTEAFF

v_call: TRBV4-3
j_call: TRBJ2-7
cdr3_aa: CASSQGLQPLNEQYF

v_call: TRBV4-3
j_call: TRBJ1-4
cdr3_aa: CASSRRQGEIVEKLFF

v_call: TRBV9
j_call: TRBJ2-5
cdr3_aa: CASSLRQREKETQYF

v_call: TRBV9
j_call: TRBJ2-3
cdr3_aa: CASSVATRGSDTHYF

v_call: TRBV5-1
j_call: TRBJ1-1
cdr3_aa: CASSSLGVEGTEAFF

v_call: TRBV11-2
j_call: TRBJ2-5
cdr3_aa: CASSLEGDYLGETQYF

v_call: TRBV29-1
j_call: TRBJ2-3
cdr3_aa: CSVDSGLNTDTQYF

v_call: TRBV7-2
j_call: TRBJ2-2
cdr3_aa: CASSFYLRLGAGELFF

v_call: TRBV18
j_call: TRBJ2-3
cdr3_aa: CASSPGSGRTDTQYF

v_call: TRBV2
j_call: TRBJ2-2
cdr3_aa: CASSATGGAGELFF

v_call: TRBV11-2
j_call: TRBJ2-1
cdr3_aa: CASSFGLAAGNEQFF

v_call: TRBV6-1
j_call: TRBJ2-5
cdr3_aa: CASSELPQGGTQYF

v_call: TRBV12-3/TRBV12-4
j_call: TRBJ2-2
cdr3_aa: CASSLALGDSTGELFF

v_call: TRBV9
j_call: TRBJ1-5
cdr3_aa: CASGLGNQPQHF

v_call: TRBV7-6
j_call: TRBJ1-4
cdr3_aa: CASSLDRGDEKLFF

v_call: TRBV20-1
j_call: TRBJ1-5
cdr3_aa: CSATYGDRGNQPQHF

v_call: TRBV2
j_call: TRBJ2-2
cdr3_aa: CAASTRRGDTGELFF

v_call: TRBV19
j_call: TRBJ1-5
cdr3_aa: CASSLLPLSDQPQHF

v_call: TRBV4-1
j_call: TRBJ2-7
cdr3_aa: CASSQPGRGSYEQYF

v_call: TRBV4-1
j_call: TRBJ2-1
cdr3_aa: CASSRLRGGRVNEQFF

v_call: TRBV9
j_call: TRBJ2-1
cdr3_aa: CASSVGAAGVYNEQFF

v_call: TRBV7-2
j_call: TRBJ1-1
cdr3_aa: CASSLAGSEAFF

v_call: TRBV6-5
j_call: TRBJ2-6
cdr3_aa: CASSYQISGANVLTF

v_call: TRBV19
j_call: TRBJ1-6
cdr3_aa: CASKGQGNSPLHF

v_call: TRBV14
j_call: TRBJ2-5
cdr3_aa: CASRTGAGETQYF

v_call: TRBV5-1
j_call: TRBJ1-1
cdr3_aa: CASSLTTGFEAFF

v_call: TRBV29-1
j_call: TRBJ1-1
cdr3_aa: CSLDVLAKSLGTEAFF

v_call: TRBV2
j_call: TRBJ2-5
cdr3_aa: CASSEARRAGTQYF

v_call: TRBV4-1
j_call: TRBJ2-1
cdr3_aa: CASSRRTGASYNEQFF

v_call: TRBV19
j_call: TRBJ2-1
cdr3_aa: CASNAPGLVSNEQFF

v_call: TRBV20-1
j_call: TRBJ2-2
cdr3_aa: CSARGDRADTGELFF

v_call: TRBV7-6
j_call: TRBJ2-3
cdr3_aa: CASSLPTLASTDTQYF

v_call: TRBV6-5
j_call: TRBJ2-1
cdr3_aa: CASSSGGLNEQFF